This TCR beta chain appears in the sequencing data of a study of shared clonotypes between healthy human individuals. Trimming cost V 4 bases and J 0 bases; bases outside gene matches: 11. This CDR3 region has 18 residues. Germline loops: CDR1 SEHNR, CDR2 FQNEAQ (reference sequence). Sequencing was performed with immunoSEQ multiplex PCR; in TCRdb, only in-frame clones are kept and a portion is missing. The data hold over a million clones, with approximately 80% observed a single time. The material sequenced was memory CD4+ T cells from PBMCs. Sample subset: CD45RA-negative fraction. This sequence joins TRBV7-9 and TRBJ1-4; 7 bases are a match to TRBD1. The TCR originated in a man aged 18 to 29 in good health. Some clones in this sample may be carry-over from other donors' samples. CDR3 residues: CASSSGTNRGPTNEKLFF. In DNA, the CDR3 is TGTGCCAGCAGCTCAGGGACGAACAGGGGTCCAACTAATGAAAAACTGTTTTTT.